This TCR beta chain came from a study of T cells expressing NK-cell markers. About the research overall: HCMV seropositivity marked seven of the eight sequenced donors; one was seronegative.

This CDR3 spans 14 amino acids. Germline CDR1 is MNHEY and CDR2 is SMNVEV (reference sequence). Note on this clonotype: Its target is not known.

UMI-tagged 5'RACE template switching yielded the TCR beta cDNA. TCRdb reprocessed the 5' RACE reads and stores each CDR3 protein as one record, lacking DNA. The sample includes approximately 420,000 distinct CDR3 sequences. Study-level findings and limits: NKG2C+ dominant clonotypes from over five donors made up about 1.0-7.5% of CD8+ T cells. What remained unclear was the HCMV specificity of expanded NKG2C+ T cell clones.

The origin of this receptor is a woman between 50 and 59 years old in good health. The source material was blood T cells: a sorted CD56 or NKG2C T cell subset, CD4+ or CD8+ T cells, or bulk PBMC T cells (not recorded which). The rearrangement uses TRBV27 and TRBJ2-3; TCRdb indicates TRBD1, and absent DNA this call remains unverified. The CDR3 region is CASSDSTGLDTQYF.